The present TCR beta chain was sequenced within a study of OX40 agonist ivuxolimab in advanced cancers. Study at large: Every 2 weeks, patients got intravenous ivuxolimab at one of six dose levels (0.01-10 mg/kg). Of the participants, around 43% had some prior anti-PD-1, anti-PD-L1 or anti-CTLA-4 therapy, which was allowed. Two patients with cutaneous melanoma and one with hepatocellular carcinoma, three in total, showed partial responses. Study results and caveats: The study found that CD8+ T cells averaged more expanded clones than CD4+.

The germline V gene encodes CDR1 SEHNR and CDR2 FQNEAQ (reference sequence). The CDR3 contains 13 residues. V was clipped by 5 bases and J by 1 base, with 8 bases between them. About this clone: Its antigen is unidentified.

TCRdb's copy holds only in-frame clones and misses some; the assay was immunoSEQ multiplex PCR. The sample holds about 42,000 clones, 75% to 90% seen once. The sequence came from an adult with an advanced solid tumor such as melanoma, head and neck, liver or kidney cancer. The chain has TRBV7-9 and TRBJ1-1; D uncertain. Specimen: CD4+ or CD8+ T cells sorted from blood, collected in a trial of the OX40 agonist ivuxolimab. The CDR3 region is CASSAGSNTEAFF. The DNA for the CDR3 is TGTGCCAGCAGCGCCGGTTCGAACACTGAAGCTTTCTTT.